What follows are 20 T cell receptor beta chains derived from one specimen sequenced in a study of cytomegalovirus exposure and HLA in healthy donors. Vbeta (60) and Jbeta (13) primers were used in the PCR. Generated by immunoSEQ multiplex PCR, the TCRdb table keeps only in-frame clones and is missing some. The data hold about 98,000 clones, with about 81% observed a single time. Sequencing was performed on PBMCs. These receptors all stem from a man aged 35 to 55 in good health and CMV-seronegative.

The chain employs TRBV5-1 and TRBJ2-7, with 8 bases identical to TRBD1. J lost 3 bases, V lost 4 bases, and 6 bases had no gene match. Germline CDR1 is SGHRS and CDR2 is YFSETQ. The CDR3 is made up of 14 amino acids. The CDR3 coding sequence is TGCGCCAGCAGCGCTGCCGGACAGGGCTACGAGCAGTACTTC. It specifies CASSAAGQGYEQYF.

The genes are TRBV7-9 and TRBJ1-5, with D unclear. CDR1 and CDR2 from the germline V gene are SEHNR and FQNEAQ (reference sequence). V gave up 9 bases and J gave up 3 bases, with 9 bases separating them. This CDR3 is 12 amino acids long. CDR3 region: CASGSHNQPQHF. DNA of the CDR3: TGTGCCAGTGGTTCACACAATCAGCCCCAGCATTTT.

The chain combines TRBV5-1 with TRBJ2-2; D possibly corresponds to TRBD1 (5 bases). Germline loops: CDR1 SGHRS, CDR2 YFSETQ. With 0 bases removed from V and 3 bases from J, the gap between germline ends came to 6 bases. This CDR3 spans 14 amino acids. The CDR3 sequence is CASSLGRDTGELFF. The CDR3 bases are TGCGCCAGCAGCTTGGGCAGGGACACCGGGGAGCTGTTTTTT.

The CDR3 region is CASLSPVGQGEGANVLTF. The CDR3 coding sequence is TGTGCCAGTTTAAGTCCTGTGGGACAGGGAGAAGGGGCCAACGTCCTGACTTTC. The chain is built from TRBV19 and TRBJ2-6, with TRBD1 matching over 9 bases. The V segment lost 8 bases and the J segment 4 bases; nucleotides outside the gene matches: 15. This CDR3 is built from 18 residues. The germline CDR1 and CDR2 sequences are LNHDA and SQIVND (reference sequence).

This clone showed up just once. The chain uses TRBV25-1 and TRBJ1-2, with a possible D match to TRBD1 (5 bases). Germline V gene sequence: CDR1 MGHDK, CDR2 SYGVNS. Trimming took off 7 bases at V and 1 base at J, with 16 bases between the two ends. This CDR3 region has 15 residues. The CDR3 nucleotides read TGTGCCAGCACCCAATCGGGGGGACTTAACTATGGCTACACCTTC. Translating gives CASTQSGGLNYGYTF.

The chain uses TRBV11-3 and TRBJ2-2, with D possibly matching TRBD1 (6 bases). The V end was cut by 1 base, the J end by 0 bases, with 6 bases between. Germline-derived CDR1 and CDR2 are SGHNT and YENEEA. CDR3 length equals 15 residues. This chain's CDR3 is CASSLGGPNTGELFF. The CDR3 bases are TGTGCCAGCAGCTTAGGGGGGCCGAACACCGGGGAGCTGTTTTTT.

The V gene is TRBV5-4, the J gene TRBJ2-7, with 11 bases lining up with TRBD2. Germline V lookup: CDR1 SGHNT, CDR2 YYREEE (reference sequence). This CDR3 is 15 amino acids long. The V segment lost 6 bases and the J segment 2 bases; nucleotides outside the gene matches: 7. The CDR3 region has the DNA TGTGCCAGCAACCCTAGCGGGGGGAACCCCTACGAGCAGTACTTC. It codes for CASNPSGGNPYEQYF.

The chain couples TRBV6-1 to TRBJ1-1; 9 bases match TRBD1. The CDR3 covers 16 residues. Germline assignment: CDR1 MNHNS and CDR2 SASEGT. The V segment lost 4 bases and the J segment 5 bases; nucleotides outside the gene matches: 11. The CDR3: CASSGDREERGTEAFF. The CDR3 DNA reads as TGTGCCAGCAGTGGGGACAGGGAGGAGAGGGGAACTGAAGCTTTCTTT.

The chain is built from TRBV9 and TRBJ1-2; D unresolved. V lost 4 bases to trimming and J lost 4 bases, with 14 bases between them. Germline CDR1 SGDLS, CDR2 YYNGEE. The CDR3 extends over 14 amino acids. CDR3 residues: CASSLTELGYGYTF. The CDR3 DNA sequence: TGTGCCAGCAGCCTCACCGAACTCGGCTATGGCTACACCTTC.

This clone has a handful of counts. The chain carries TRBV7-8 and TRBJ1-2; unclear D gene. V was cut by 5 bases and J by 8 bases, with 15 bases left in between. Looked up from germline, CDR1 is SGHVS and CDR2 is FQNEAQ. The CDR3 covers 13 residues. CDR3 sequence (DNA): TGTGCCAGCAGCCCTTTAGCCAGTCGAGGCTACACCTTC. Residues: CASSPLASRGYTF.

This clone appeared a single time. This sequence joins TRBV20-1 and TRBJ2-5, with D hard to call. With 6 bases removed from V and 5 bases from J, the gap between germline ends came to 10 bases. The CDR3 runs 11 residues. The germline V gene encodes CDR1 DFQATT and CDR2 SNEGSKA (reference sequence). DNA for the CDR3: TGCAGTGCCGGGTGGCTGGAGACCCAGTACTTC. The encoded protein is CSAGWLETQYF.

The chain is built from TRBV7-8 and TRBJ2-3, with D possibly being TRBD2 (7 bases). This CDR3 contains 17 residues. Between the trimmed V and J ends, which lost 1 base and 2 bases, there was a span of 16 bases. Germline loops: CDR1 SGHVS, CDR2 FQNEAQ. CDR3 in DNA: TGTGCCAGCAGCTTAGTACGGGGGGCGACAGACACAGATACGCAGTATTTT. It is translated as CASSLVRGATDTDTQYF.

V gene TRBV5-1 combines with J gene TRBJ2-1; unclear D gene. V was shortened by 0 bases and J by 3 bases, with 4 bases between the two germline ends. Germline CDR1 SGHRS, CDR2 YFSETQ. The length of the CDR3 is 13 residues. The CDR3 region is CASSLALYNEQFF. The DNA for the CDR3 is TGCGCCAGCAGCTTGGCCCTCTACAATGAGCAGTTCTTC.

The genes are TRBV6-1 and TRBJ2-5, with 7 bases lining up with TRBD1. Trimming at V came to 7 bases and at J to 4 bases, leaving 12 bases not matched to a gene. Germline CDR1 and CDR2: MNHNS and SASEGT. The length of the CDR3 is 15 residues. The CDR3 nucleotides are TGTGCCAGCATACAAACAGGGGAAAACACAGAGACCCAGTACTTC. Encoded protein: CASIQTGENTETQYF.

The chain is built from TRBV10-3 and TRBJ1-3; no definite D call. The CDR3 loop spans 14 amino acids. Trimming removed 2 bases at V and 2 bases at J, with 7 bases between. Germline CDR1 reads ENHRY; CDR2 reads SYGVKD. CDR3 in amino acids: CAISEEETGNTIYF. DNA of the CDR3: TGTGCCATCAGTGAGGAGGAGACTGGAAACACCATATATTTT.

The genes are TRBV7-7 and TRBJ2-6; D is possibly TRBD1 (5 bases). There are 13 residues in the CDR3. Per the germline V gene, CDR1 is SSHAT and CDR2 is FNYEAQ (reference sequence). Trimming removed 1 base from V and 10 bases from J, with 8 bases in between. CDR3 protein: CASSLGQGNVLTF. DNA of the CDR3: TGTGCCAGCAGCTTAGGGCAGGGTAACGTCCTGACTTTC.

V and J are TRBV6-6 and TRBJ2-2, with 9 bases identical to TRBD1. The CDR3 totals 14 residues. V was pared by 5 bases and J by 4 bases, with 2 bases of the junction left unmatched. CDR1 and CDR2 (germline): MNHNY, SVGAGI (reference sequence). Here the CDR3 DNA reads TGTGCCAGCAGTGGGACAGGGCCCACCGGGGAGCTGTTTTTT. This translates into CASSGTGPTGELFF.

The chain couples TRBV6-5 to TRBJ2-1; TRBD2 matches 14 bases. V shed 0 bases and J 9 bases; nucleotides not matched to a gene: 4. Germline V gene data show CDR1 as MNHEY and CDR2 as SVGAGI. The CDR3 is 16 amino acids. CDR3 coding DNA: TGTGCCAGCAGTTACTCGACTAGCGGGGGGGCCTTTGAGCAGTTCTTC. Translated, it gives CASSYSTSGGAFEQFF.

The genes are TRBV15 and TRBJ2-7; 9 bases are shared with TRBD1. The ends lost 0 bases at V and 3 bases at J; junction bases unmatched: 9. From germline, CDR1 is LNHNV and CDR2 YYDKDF (reference sequence). The CDR3 sequence is 17 residues long. For the CDR3, the DNA is TGTGCCACCAGCAGAGATATACAGGGGGCGTTTCGCTACGAGCAGTACTTC. Translated: CATSRDIQGAFRYEQYF.

The chain joins TRBV7-2 to TRBJ2-5; D is possibly TRBD2 (5 bases). The CDR3 has 12 residues. The germline V gene encodes CDR1 SGHTA and CDR2 FQGNSA. V was clipped by 5 bases and J by 2 bases, with 6 bases between them. As DNA, the CDR3 is TGTGCCAGCAGCCGGGATCAAGAGACCCAGTACTTC. Encoded protein: CASSRDQETQYF.